This T cell receptor (beta chain) was profiled in a study of prognosis after radiotherapy for stage I lung cancer. Study-wide findings and caveats: Median unique TCR clones dropped from around 10,000 to 6,500 after stereotactic body radiation therapy.

Amplification of TCR beta CDR3 from genomic DNA used two-round multiplex PCR. Primers specific to each TRBV and TRBJ gene were used in first-round PCR. TCRdb reanalysed the multiplex PCR reads using MiXCR and keeps one entry per CDR3 protein. Of about 12,000 distinct CDR3 sequences detected, about 51% appear once; the ten largest clones hold approximately 22%. This clonotype is termed medium-sized. Its target is unknown. CDR1 and CDR2 (germline): LGHDT, YNNKEL (reference sequence). The CDR3 covers 13 residues. The ends were cut back, 2 bases at V and 0 bases at J, with 4 bases in the middle. Sample: PBMCs, taken before or after stereotactic body radiation therapy (not recorded which). The TCR sequence derives from a donor over 45 with non-small cell lung cancer. The chain carries TRBV3-1 and TRBJ1-2, with no clear D. The CDR3 spells CASSQNANYGYTF. CDR3 sequence (DNA): TGTGCCAGCAGCCAAAATGCTAACTATGGCTACACCTTC. Together with reference TRBV3-1 and TRBJ1-2, the CDR3 gives the full variable domain: DTAVSQTPKYLVTQMGNDKSIKCEQNLGHDTMYWYKQDSKKFLKIMFSYNNKELIINETVPNRFSPKSPDKAHLNLHINSLELGDSAVYFCASSQNANYGYTFGSGTRLTVV.